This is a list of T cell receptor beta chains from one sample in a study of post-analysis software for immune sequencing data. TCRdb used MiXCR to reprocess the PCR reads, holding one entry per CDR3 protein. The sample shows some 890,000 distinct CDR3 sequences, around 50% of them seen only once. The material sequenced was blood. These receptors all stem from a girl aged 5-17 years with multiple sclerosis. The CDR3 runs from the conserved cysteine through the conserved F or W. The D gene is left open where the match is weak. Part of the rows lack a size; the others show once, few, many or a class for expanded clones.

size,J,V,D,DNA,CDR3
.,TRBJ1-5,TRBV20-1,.,TGCAGTGCTAGACCTACTCTAGGGCAGCCCCAGCATTTT,CSARPTLGQPQHF
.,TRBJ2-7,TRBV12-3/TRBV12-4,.,TGTGCCAGCAGTTATACAGGGTCCTTCTCCTACGAGCAGTACTTC,CASSYTGSFSYEQYF
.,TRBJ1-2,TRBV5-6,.,TGTGCCAGCAGCTTGTCGACTGGCTACACCTTC,CASSLSTGYTF
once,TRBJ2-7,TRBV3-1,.,TGTGCCAGCAGCCAACGCTGGGACCAGGCCTCCTACGAGCAGTACTTC,CASSQRWDQASYEQYF
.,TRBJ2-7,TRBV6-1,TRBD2,TGTGCCATCAGTGAAGCGCCGGGCGGGGGAGCCTACGAGCAGTACTTC,CAISEAPGGGAYEQYF
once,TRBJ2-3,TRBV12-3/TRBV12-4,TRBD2,TGTGCCAGCAGTTTTGGGGGATTTGGGCTAGCGGGGCTTAGCACAGATACGCAGTATTTT,CASSFGGFGLAGLSTDTQYF
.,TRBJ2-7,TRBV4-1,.,TGCGCCAGCAGCCAAGTGGAATTGGAAGGACGGCGGCACCACGAGCAGTACTTC,CASSQVELEGRRHHEQYF
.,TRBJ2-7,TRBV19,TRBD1,TGTGCCAGTAGTATGGGGGACAGACACTACGAGCAGTACTTC,CASSMGDRHYEQYF
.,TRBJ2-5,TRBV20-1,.,TGCAGTGCCAGAGAGGGATGGGAGACCCAGTACTTC,CSAREGWETQYF
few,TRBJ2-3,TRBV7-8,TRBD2,TGTGCCAGCAGCTTAGTTAACGGACTAGCGAGGGATACGCAGTATTTT,CASSLVNGLARDTQYF
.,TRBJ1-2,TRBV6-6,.,TGTGCCAGCATGTATGAGTATGGCTACACCTTC,CASMYEYGYTF
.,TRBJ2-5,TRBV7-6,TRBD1,TGTGCCAGCAGCTCCCTCGGACAGGGGGCTCTGGGAGAGACCCAGTACTTC,CASSSLGQGALGETQYF
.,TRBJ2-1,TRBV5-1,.,TGCGCCAGCAGCCGAAGTCGGACACCGTTAGTCAATGAGCAGTTCTTC,CASSRSRTPLVNEQFF
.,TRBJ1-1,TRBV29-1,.,TGCAGCGTTGAGGCCCGGGGGAACACTGAAGCTTTCTTT,CSVEARGNTEAFF
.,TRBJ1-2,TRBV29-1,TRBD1,TGCAGCGTCGTTCCCCGGACAGGGATCTATGGCTACACCTTC,CSVVPRTGIYGYTF
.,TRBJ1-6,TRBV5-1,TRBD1,TGCGCCAGCAGCTTGGCGGGACAGGGCAGTTCACCCCTCCACTTT,CASSLAGQGSSPLHF
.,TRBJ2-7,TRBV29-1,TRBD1,TGCAGCGTCGGGACAGGATCGGAGCAGTACTTC,CSVGTGSEQYF
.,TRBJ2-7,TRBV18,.,TGTGCCAGCTCACCTACGTTACGCTACGAGCAGTACTTC,CASSPTLRYEQYF
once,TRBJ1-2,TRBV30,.,TGTGCCTGTTGGAAGGGACATAGAGACTATGGCTACACCTTC,CACWKGHRDYGYTF
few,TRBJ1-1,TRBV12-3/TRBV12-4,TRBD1,TGTGCCAGCGAACCGGGACAGGCAAACACTGAAGCTTTCTTT,CASEPGQANTEAFF
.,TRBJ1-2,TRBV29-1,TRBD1,TGCAGCGAGGGACAGGGGGGTGGCTACACCTTC,CSEGQGGGYTF
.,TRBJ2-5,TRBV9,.,TGTGCCAGCAGCGTAGGTGCCAGGTCGGGGGAGACCCAGTACTTC,CASSVGARSGETQYF
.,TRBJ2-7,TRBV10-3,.,TGTGCCATCAGTGGCAAACGGCCGGACGAGCAGTACTTC,CAISGKRPDEQYF
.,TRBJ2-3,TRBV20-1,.,TGCAGTGCCTCGTATCCTAGCACAGATACGCAGTATTTT,CSASYPSTDTQYF
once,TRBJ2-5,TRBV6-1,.,TGTGCCAGCACCTCCCTGGGGACGTACCAAGAGACCCAGTACTTC,CASTSLGTYQETQYF
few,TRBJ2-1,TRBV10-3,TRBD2,TGTGCCATCAGTGTCGGGACTAGCTTACTATACAATGAGCAGTTCTTC,CAISVGTSLLYNEQFF
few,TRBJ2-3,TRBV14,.,TGTGCCAGCAGCCAAGTCTCGCTTCCAGATACGCAGTATTTT,CASSQVSLPDTQYF
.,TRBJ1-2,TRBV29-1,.,TGCAGCGTTGGGAGGGACCCTATAGACTATGGCTACACCTTC,CSVGRDPIDYGYTF
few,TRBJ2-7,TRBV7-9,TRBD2,TGTGCCGGCAGCTTAGCGGGAACTAGCGGGAATAACGAGCAGTACTTC,CAGSLAGTSGNNEQYF
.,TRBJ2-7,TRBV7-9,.,TGTGCCAGCAGCTTACCAGTAATAGGACGGAGCTCCTACGAGCAGTACTTC,CASSLPVIGRSSYEQYF
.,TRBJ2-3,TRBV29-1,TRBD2,TGCAGCGTGTTACTAGCGGGTACGCAGTATTTT,CSVLLAGTQYF
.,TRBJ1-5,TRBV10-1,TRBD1,TGCGCCAGCATCCCGGGACAGAGCAATCAGCCCCAGCATTTT,CASIPGQSNQPQHF
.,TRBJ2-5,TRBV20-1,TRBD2,TGCAGTGCTGAAGACCTGAGCGGGGCACAAGAGACCCAGTACTTC,CSAEDLSGAQETQYF
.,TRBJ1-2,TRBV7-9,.,TGTGCCAGCAGCTCCCGGGGACCCTCCGGATATGGCTACACCTTC,CASSSRGPSGYGYTF
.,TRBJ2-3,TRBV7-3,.,TGTGCCAGCAGCTCAACAGGACATCCCACAGATACGCAGTATTTT,CASSSTGHPTDTQYF
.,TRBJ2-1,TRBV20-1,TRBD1,TGCAGTGCTAGAGCCTCCGGGACAGGGGGGAATGAGCAGTTCTTC,CSARASGTGGNEQFF
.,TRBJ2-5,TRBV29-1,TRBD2,TGCAGCGTTGCCCCGGGAGGGAGGGAGACCCAGTACTTC,CSVAPGGRETQYF
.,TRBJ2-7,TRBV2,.,TGTGCCAGCAGTAAACAGGGCCCTCAAGGACCCTACGAGCAGTACTTC,CASSKQGPQGPYEQYF
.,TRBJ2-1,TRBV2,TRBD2,TGTGCAAGTCGTAGGGTAGCGGGGCAACCCTACAATGAGCAGTTCTTC,CASRRVAGQPYNEQFF
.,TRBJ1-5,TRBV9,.,TGTGCCAGCAGCGGGGACGGGAATAGCAATCAGCCCCAGCATTTT,CASSGDGNSNQPQHF
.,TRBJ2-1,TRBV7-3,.,TGTGCCAGCAGCTTAAGGATTGGCCTGAGCTCCTACAATGAGCAGTTCTTC,CASSLRIGLSSYNEQFF
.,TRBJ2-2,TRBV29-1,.,TGCAGCGGGTGGTGGGGGGCCGGGGAGCTGTTTTTT,CSGWWGAGELFF
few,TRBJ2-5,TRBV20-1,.,TGCAGTATACCCCGGGGACAAGAGACCCAGTACTTC,CSIPRGQETQYF
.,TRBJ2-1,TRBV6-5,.,TGTGCCAGCAGTTACTCGGCCCGGGGTGGGGCCTACAATGAGCAGTTCTTC,CASSYSARGGAYNEQFF
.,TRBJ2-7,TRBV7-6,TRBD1,TGTGCCAGCAGTCACGGGACAGGGGGCTCCTACGAGCAGTACTTC,CASSHGTGGSYEQYF
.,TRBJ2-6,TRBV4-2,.,TGTGCCAGCAGCCAAGAGGCCGGGACTGCAGACTCTGGGGCCAACGTCCTGACTTTC,CASSQEAGTADSGANVLTF
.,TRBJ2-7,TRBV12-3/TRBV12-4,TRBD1,TGTGCCAGCAGTTTAGTAGTGACAGGGGACTCCTACGAGCAGTACTTC,CASSLVVTGDSYEQYF